The T cell receptor (beta chain) under discussion was sequenced for a study of shared clonotypes between healthy human individuals. The J segment lost 4 bases and the V segment lost 4 bases, leaving 0 bases of the junction unmatched. The CDR3 consists of 13 residues. Germline V CDR1 and CDR2: SNHLY, FYNNEI. The protocol was immunoSEQ multiplex PCR, while the TCRdb copy is restricted to in-frame clones and leaves out a portion. The sample includes about 1 million clones, around 82% seen only once; the top ten take about 0.52%. About this clone: Other DNA sequences of this sample code for an identical CDR3.

The chain couples TRBV2 to TRBJ2-5; TRBD2 matches 10 bases. The specimen sequenced was memory CD4+ T cells from PBMCs. Indicated subset: CD45RA-negative fraction. This clonotype originated in a man aged 18 to 30 in good health. Some clones in this sample may be carry-over from other donors' samples. The CDR3 spells CASSGLAGETQYF. DNA for the CDR3: TGTGCCAGCAGTGGACTAGCGGGAGAGACCCAGTACTTC. The complete variable domain, with remaining parts taken from reference TRBV2 and TRBJ2-5, reads EPEVTQTPSHQVTQMGQEVILRCVPISNHLYFYWYRQILGQKVEFLVSFYNNEISEKSEIFDDQFSVERPDGSNFTLKIRSTKLEDSAMYFCASSGLAGETQYFGPGTRLLVL.